These 16 T cell receptor beta chains were sequenced from one sample in a study of T cell changes during pregnancy in multiple sclerosis. TCRdb's copy holds only in-frame clones and misses some; the assay was immunoSEQ multiplex PCR. The sample includes around 35,000 clones, 90% seen only once; the top ten take less than 0.4%. This sample comprised CD4+ T cells from peripheral blood mononuclear cells, obtained in the second trimester of pregnancy. Receptor source: a female donor with multiple sclerosis, enrolled in a pregnancy study.

Note on this clone: The junction departs from germline at one end; a sequencing error may be responsible. The rearrangement uses TRBV28 and TRBJ2-5, with D unresolved. The CDR3 sequence is 14 residues long. Germline CDR1 MDHEN, CDR2 SYDVKM. The DNA for the CDR3 is TGTGCCACCAGTCGGCACGGAGATCAAGAGACCCAGTACTTC. Translation: CATSRHGDQETQYF. Variable domain in full (rest from reference TRBV28 and TRBJ2-5): DVKVTQSSRYLVKRTGEKVFLECVQDMDHENMFWYRQDPGLGLRLIYFSYDVKMKEKGDIPEGYSVSREKKERFSLILESASTNQTSMYLCATSRHGDQETQYFGPGTRLLVL.

This rearrangement joins TRBV5-6 to TRBJ1-2; no definite D call. The CDR3 is made up of 14 amino acids. Trimming removed 5 bases at V and 9 bases at J, with 20 bases between. The germline CDR1 and CDR2 sequences are SGHDT and YYEEEE. The DNA of the CDR3 is TGTGCCAGCAGGACTTTATCATCAACCTTGAGCTACACCTTC. The encoded protein is CASRTLSSTLSYTF.

The rearrangement links TRBV2 to TRBJ2-5; maybe TRBD2 (6 bases). This CDR3 has 12 amino acids. Trimming removed 5 bases at V and 4 bases at J, with 8 bases between. Germline assignment: CDR1 SNHLY and CDR2 FYNNEI. The CDR3 reads CASSREAETQYF. The CDR3, as DNA: TGTGCCAGCAGTAGGGAGGCAGAGACCCAGTACTTC.

V is TRBV11-2 and J is TRBJ2-7; no definite D call. The CDR3 totals 14 residues. CDR1 and CDR2 from the germline V gene are SGHAT and FQNNGV. Trimming left V 1 base short and J 3 bases short, with 10 bases between. In nucleotides, the CDR3 is TGTGCCAGCAGCTTAGCAGGTAGAGTCTACGAGCAGTACTTC. Translating it yields CASSLAGRVYEQYF.

The genes are TRBV6-1 and TRBJ2-7, with D possibly matching TRBD2 (5 bases). Germline CDR1 and CDR2: MNHNS and SASEGT. V lost 7 bases to trimming and J lost 5 bases, with 15 bases between them. The length of the CDR3 is 13 residues. The CDR3 is CASKTNVLNEQYF. The CDR3 DNA reads as TGTGCCAGCAAGACTAATGTTTTGAACGAGCAGTACTTC.

The chain links TRBV9 to TRBJ1-3; tentatively, D is TRBD1 (6 bases). The V end was cut by 4 bases, the J end by 0 bases, with 14 bases between. Germline values: CDR1 SGDLS, CDR2 YYNGEE. The CDR3 totals 16 residues. CDR3 DNA sequence: TGTGCCAGCAGCCCCACAGGGACAAGCTCTGGAAACACCATATATTTT. Translation gives CASSPTGTSSGNTIYF.

The chain couples TRBV12-5 to TRBJ2-7; TRBD2 matches at 9 bases. Germline V gene data show CDR1 as LGHNT and CDR2 as FRNRAP. This CDR3 is built from 14 residues. V shed 7 bases and J 8 bases; nucleotides not matched to a gene: 12. For the CDR3, the DNA is TGTGCTAGTGTTAAAGCGGGGGGCCCCTCCAAGCAGTACTTC. Translation gives CASVKAGGPSKQYF.

The chain employs TRBV7-2 and TRBJ2-3, with a tentative D call TRBD2 (6 bases). V was pared by 3 bases and J by 5 bases, with 18 bases between. Germline CDR1 and CDR2: SGHTA and FQGNSA. The CDR3 extends over 16 amino acids. In DNA, the CDR3 is TGTGCCAGCAGCTTCGCTTGGGACTTCCTAAGAGATACGCAGTATTTT. Encoded protein: CASSFAWDFLRDTQYF.

The chain couples TRBV6-5 to TRBJ2-2; TRBD2 is a possible D gene (6 bases). Trimming took 6 bases from V and 5 from J, leaving 13 bases between them. Germline V gives CDR1 MNHEY, CDR2 SVGAGI. The CDR3 is 14 residues long. CDR3 sequence reads: CASRRDGGTGELFF. The CDR3 DNA reads TGTGCCAGCAGGCGGGACGGAGGGACCGGGGAGCTGTTTTTT.

The chain joins TRBV19 to TRBJ2-7; 11 bases align to TRBD2. The CDR3 contains 16 residues. Germline V CDR1 and CDR2: LNHDA, SQIVND (reference sequence). Germline trimming cut 5 bases from V and 1 base from J; bases unmatched to any gene: 7. The CDR3 sequence: CASSLGGTSGSYEQYF. DNA for the CDR3: TGTGCCAGTAGTCTCGGGGGGACTAGCGGTTCCTACGAGCAGTACTTC.

J is TRBJ2-7 and V is TRBV5-1, with D hard to call. Trimming took 0 bases from V and 0 from J, leaving 13 bases between them. CDR3 size: 16 residues. CDR1 SGHRS and CDR2 YFSETQ come from the germline V gene. CDR3 region: CASSLANSQSSYEQYF. The DNA of the CDR3 is TGCGCCAGCAGCTTGGCCAACAGTCAAAGCTCCTACGAGCAGTACTTC.

The chain combines TRBV6-5 with TRBJ1-2, with 7 bases fitting TRBD1. Germline lookup yields CDR1 MNHEY and CDR2 SVGAGI. This CDR3 has 14 residues. V trimming: 2 bases; J trimming: 7 bases; junction bases outside the gene matches: 7. The CDR3 reads CASSYAGRQGGYTF. The CDR3 bases are TGTGCCAGCAGTTACGCAGGGCGACAGGGTGGCTACACCTTC.

The chain employs TRBV4-2 and TRBJ2-7, with TRBD1 as a possible D gene (6 bases). Trimming shortened V by 1 base and J by 3 bases, and 13 bases separated the two germline ends. Germline V gives CDR1 LGHNA, CDR2 YNFKEQ. The CDR3 spans 15 residues. The CDR3 sequence is CASSQGDRSFYEQYF. The CDR3 DNA is TGTGCCAGCAGCCAAGGAGACAGGAGTTTCTACGAGCAGTACTTC.

J is TRBJ1-3 and V is TRBV5-1; the D gene is possibly TRBD1 (5 bases). The CDR3 runs 17 residues. The germline gives CDR1 SGHRS, CDR2 YFSETQ. Trimming removed 4 bases at V and 0 bases at J, with 17 bases between. CDR3 in amino acids: CASSLMPDTNSGNTIYF. The CDR3 DNA sequence: TGCGCCAGCAGCCTGATGCCGGACACGAACTCTGGAAACACCATATATTTT.

This chain's CDR3 is CASSSGQVGTEAFF. The CDR3 region has the DNA TGTGCCAGCAGCTCTGGACAGGTCGGCACTGAAGCTTTCTTT. V usage is TRBV5-4 and J usage is TRBJ1-1; TRBD1 matches at 7 bases. Germline loops: CDR1 SGHNT, CDR2 YYREEE (reference sequence). The CDR3 is 14 residues long. J was trimmed by 4 bases and V by 3 bases; bases with no gene match: 6.

The chain couples TRBV4-3 to TRBJ1-2; D is unresolved. V lost 1 base, J lost 4 bases, and 13 bases lay in between. CDR1 and CDR2 (germline): LGHNA, YSLEER. The CDR3 is made up of 15 amino acids. CDR3 loop: CASSQVGGGSYGYTF. For the CDR3, the DNA is TGCGCCAGCAGCCAAGTGGGAGGCGGGTCCTATGGCTACACCTTC.